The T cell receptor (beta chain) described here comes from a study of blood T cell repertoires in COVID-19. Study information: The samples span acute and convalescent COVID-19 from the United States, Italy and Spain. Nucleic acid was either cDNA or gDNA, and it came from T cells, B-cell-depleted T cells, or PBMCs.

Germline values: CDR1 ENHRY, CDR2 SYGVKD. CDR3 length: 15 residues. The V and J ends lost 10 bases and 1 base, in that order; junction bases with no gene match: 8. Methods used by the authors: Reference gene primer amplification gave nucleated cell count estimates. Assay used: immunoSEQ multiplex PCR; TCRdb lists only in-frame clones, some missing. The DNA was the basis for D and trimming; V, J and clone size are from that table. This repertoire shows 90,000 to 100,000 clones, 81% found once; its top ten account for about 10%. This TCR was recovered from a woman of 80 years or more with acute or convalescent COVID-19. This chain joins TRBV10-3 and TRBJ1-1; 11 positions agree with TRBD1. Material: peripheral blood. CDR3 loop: CATAGTGGTNTEAFF. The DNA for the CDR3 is TGTGCCACGGCCGGGACAGGGGGAACGAACACTGAAGCTTTCTTT.